The clone carrying this T cell receptor (beta chain) was counted between two and nine times. One end of the junction is discordant with germline, which a read error may explain. The sample belongs to a study of cytomegalovirus exposure and HLA in healthy donors. The CDR3 loop spans 15 amino acids. Germline V gene data show CDR1 as SSHAT and CDR2 as FNYEAQ (reference sequence). Primers included in the PCR were 60 Vbeta and 13 Jbeta primers. The assay was immunoSEQ multiplex PCR, and TCRdb's table has in-frame clones only and misses some. The repertoire holds roughly 120,000 clones, about two thirds seen once, with approximately 4.3% in the top ten.

The chain employs TRBV7-7 and TRBJ2-2, with 7 bases fitting TRBD1. The receptor was isolated from a man aged 55 to 70 in good health and CMV-seropositive. Specimen: PBMCs. The CDR3 region is CASSTRTGPGGELFF. CDR3 DNA: TGTGCTAGCAGCACCCGGACAGGCCCTGGCGGGGAGCTGTTTTTT.